The clone carrying this T cell receptor beta chain was seen only a few times. Its antigen is unknown. These data come from a study of CD8+ T cells in alopecia areata. As for the study in general: Those patients who were treated received oral tofacitinib, which was given at 5 to 10 mg twice daily for moderate-to-severe alopecia areata.

Study-level points and caveats: The study also sequences resident alphabeta T cells of normal skin in scalp samples.

cDNA reverse transcribed from extracted RNA served as the sequencing template. Data came from immunoSEQ multiplex PCR; TCRdb stores just in-frame clones and leaves some out. The profile shows about 150,000 clones, less than 65% of them singletons. The CDR3 contains 16 residues. The germline V gene has CDR1 MGHRA and CDR2 YSYEKL. V dropped 1 base and J dropped 0 bases, with 12 bases sitting between them. The TCR was taken from a human donor with alopecia areata. The specimen comprised CD8+ T cells sorted from blood, sampled at week 0. This chain uses TRBV4-1 with TRBJ1-1; a weak D match, TRBD1 (5 bases). This chain's CDR3 is CASSQGRGGMNTEAFF. DNA of the CDR3: TGCGCCAGCAGCCAAGGAAGGGGAGGAATGAACACTGAAGCTTTCTTT.